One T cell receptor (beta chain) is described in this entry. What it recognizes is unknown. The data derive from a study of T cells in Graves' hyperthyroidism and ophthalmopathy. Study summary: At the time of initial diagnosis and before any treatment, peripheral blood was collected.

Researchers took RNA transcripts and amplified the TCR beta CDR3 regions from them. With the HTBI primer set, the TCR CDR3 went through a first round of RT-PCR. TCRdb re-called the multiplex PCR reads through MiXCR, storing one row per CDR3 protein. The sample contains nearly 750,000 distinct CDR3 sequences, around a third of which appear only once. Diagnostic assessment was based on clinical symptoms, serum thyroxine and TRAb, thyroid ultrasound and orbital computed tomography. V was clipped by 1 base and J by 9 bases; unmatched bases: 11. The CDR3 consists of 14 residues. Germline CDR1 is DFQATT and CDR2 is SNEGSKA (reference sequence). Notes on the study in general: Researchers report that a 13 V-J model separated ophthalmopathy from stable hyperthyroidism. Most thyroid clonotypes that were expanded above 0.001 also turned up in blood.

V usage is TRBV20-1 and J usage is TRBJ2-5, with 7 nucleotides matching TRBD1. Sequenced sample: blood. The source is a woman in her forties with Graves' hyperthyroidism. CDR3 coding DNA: TGCAGTGCTAGAGGCACAGGGGAGTATCAGCCCCAGTACTTC. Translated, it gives CSARGTGEYQPQYF.